Sequencing of this T cell receptor (beta chain) was carried out in a study of beta chain features in type 1 diabetes. Sequencing targeted expressed TCRB transcripts, as all isolated RNA had been reverse transcribed. The table came from immunoSEQ multiplex PCR; TCRdb's copy has only in-frame clones and leaves some out. The table records 330,000 or so clones, less than 15% of them present only once. This clone was picked up many times. This CDR3 comprises 14 residues. Germline-derived CDR1 and CDR2 are LGHNA and YSLEER. V lost 3 bases to trimming and J lost 6 bases, with 14 bases between them. The material sequenced was central memory CD4+ T cells from blood. This chain joins TRBV4-3 and TRBJ1-2, with D unresolved. This TCR derives from a man aged 30 to 39 in good health. The CDR3 region is CASSHMERDDGYTF. CDR3 sequence (DNA): TGCGCCAGCAGCCACATGGAAAGGGATGATGGCTACACCTTC.